These 10 T cell receptor beta chains originate from one sample sequenced in a study of cytomegalovirus exposure and HLA in healthy donors. Sequenced by immunoSEQ multiplex PCR; TCRdb stores in-frame clones only, minus some. The repertoire holds roughly 90,000 clones, with 85% as singletons. The sequenced material came from PBMCs. The source of these receptors is a man between 18 and 35 years old in good health and CMV-seropositive.

The chain combines TRBV12-5 with TRBJ2-5; maybe TRBD2 (6 bases). The germline gives CDR1 LGHNT, CDR2 FRNRAP. This CDR3 has 13 amino acids. The V and J ends lost 1 base and 7 bases respectively, with 10 bases between them. CDR3 nucleotides: TGTGCTAGTGGTTTGGGCGGGGCCGGGACCCAGTACTTC. This translates into CASGLGGAGTQYF.

V is TRBV28 and J is TRBJ1-1, with a weak D call TRBD1 (6 bases). The CDR3 runs 16 residues. Trimming stripped 1 base from V and 5 bases from J, with 17 bases between. CDR1 and CDR2 (germline): MDHEN, SYDVKM. CDR3 nucleotide sequence: TGTGCCAGCAGTTTATCGGGGGGCAGGAGAGGAACTGAAGCTTTCTTT. Translation: CASSLSGGRRGTEAFF.

This clone was detected only once. This chain connects TRBV7-6 to TRBJ2-2, with a weak D call TRBD2 (6 bases). CDR3 size: 14 residues. V lost 5 bases and J lost 8, with 15 bases in between. The germline CDR1 and CDR2 sequences are SGHVS and FNYEAQ. CDR3 nucleotide sequence: TGTGCCAGCAGCCTCGGGACTCATGGGGGGGAGCTGTTTTTT. This encodes CASSLGTHGGELFF.

This chain connects TRBV6-1 to TRBJ2-7; tentatively, D is TRBD1 (6 bases). CDR3 length equals 13 residues. Germline V gene lookup returns CDR1 MNHNS and CDR2 SASEGT. The germline V and J ends were trimmed by 4 bases and 3 bases, with 10 bases remaining between them. The CDR3 coding sequence is TGTGCCAGCAGTGGGGAAGGGGGCTACGAGCAGTACGTC. This codes for CASSGEGGYEQYV.

Only one count was recorded for this clone. This sequence joins TRBV21-1 and TRBJ2-5; the D call TRBD2 from the table was never checked on the DNA. TRBV21-1 is a pseudogene locus. The CDR3 is 17 residues long. CDR3 in DNA: TGTGCCAGCAGCACACGCCTCTCCGGGGAGATGGAAGAGACCCAGTACTTC. This translates into CASSTRLSGEMEETQYF.

This chain links TRBV10-2 with TRBJ2-1; 10 bases are shared with TRBD1. Trimming cost V 8 bases and J 7 bases; bases outside gene matches: 5. This CDR3 has 13 amino acids. Germline V gene lookup returns CDR1 WSHSY and CDR2 SAAADI. The CDR3 DNA reads as TGCGCCAGCCGACAGGGGGCTGGGAATGAGCAGTTCTTC. It translates to CASRQGAGNEQFF.

This clone has a single count. This chain links TRBV7-9 with TRBJ1-1; D unresolved. The ends were cut back, 7 bases at V and 1 base at J, with 13 bases in the middle. The CDR3 runs to 14 residues. Germline lookup yields CDR1 SEHNR and CDR2 FQNEAQ (reference sequence). CDR3 bases: TGTGCCAGCAAACCCCCCTCCAGGAACACTGAAGCTTTCTTT. Its protein is CASKPPSRNTEAFF. Complete variable domain (other parts from reference TRBV7-9 and TRBJ1-1): DTGVSQNPRHKITKRGQNVTFRCDPISEHNRLYWYRQTLGQGPEFLTYFQNEAQLEKSRLLSDRFSAERPKGSFSTLEIQRTEQGDSAMYLCASKPPSRNTEAFFGQGTRLTVV.

Worth noting for this clone: In the same sample, other DNA sequences code for this CDR3. The chain links TRBV5-6 to TRBJ2-2; no clear D gene. Trimming took off 0 bases at V and 6 bases at J, with 6 bases between the two ends. Germline V gene data show CDR1 as SGHDT and CDR2 as YYEEEE. CDR3 length: 13 amino acids. This CDR3 reads CASSLGVPGELFF. In nucleotides, the CDR3 is TGTGCCAGCAGCTTGGGAGTTCCCGGGGAGCTGTTTTTT.

This rearrangement joins TRBV19 to TRBJ1-2, with 7 bases identical to TRBD1. Losses at the gene ends were 5 bases for V and 3 bases for J; bases not matched to a gene: 3. This CDR3 spans 13 amino acids. Germline CDR1 is LNHDA and CDR2 is SQIVND (reference sequence). Here the CDR3 reads CASSAGTDYGYTF. CDR3 nucleotide sequence: TGTGCCAGTAGTGCCGGGACAGACTATGGCTACACCTTC. The whole variable domain, filled in from reference TRBV19 and TRBJ1-2, reads DGGITQSPKYLFRKEGQNVTLSCEQNLNHDAMYWYRQDPGQGLRLIYYSQIVNDFQKGDIAEGYSVSREKKESFPLTVTSAQKNPTAFYLCASSAGTDYGYTFGSGTRLTVV.

The chain combines TRBV6-4 with TRBJ2-3; 10 bases fit TRBD2. The CDR3 has 15 amino acids. Germline V gene lookup returns CDR1 MRHNA and CDR2 SNTAGT. The V gene end was trimmed by 5 bases and the J gene end by 0 bases; junction bases not matched to a gene: 2. CDR3 nucleotide sequence: TGTGCCAGCAGTAAGACTAGCGGGAGCACAGATACGCAGTATTTT. Its translation: CASSKTSGSTDTQYF.